The entry below describes one T cell receptor beta chain. Its antigen remains unknown. The sample comes from a study of tumor-infiltrating lymphocytes in glioblastoma multiforme. V was pared by 4 bases and J by 4 bases, with 8 bases between. Germline V gives CDR1 DFQATT, CDR2 SNEGSKA (reference sequence). The CDR3 is 12 amino acids. Three nested ARM-PCR rounds with V-beta and C-beta primers built TCRB libraries. In TCRdb, the multiplex PCR reads were re-called with MiXCR into one record per CDR3 protein. This sample has just over 9,000 distinct CDR3 sequences; 70% to 80% occur once, and the top ten carry about three quarters. Study-wide results and limits: The T cells in this sample were not sorted into functional subsets.

The sequenced sample was brain tumor tissue. The clonotype comes from a male donor with glioblastoma. The V and J genes are TRBV20-1 and TRBJ1-5; D gene uncertain. The CDR3 reads CSANEGNQPQHF. CDR3 DNA: TGCAGTGCTAATGAGGGAAATCAGCCCCAGCATTTT.